This TCR beta chain appears in the sequencing data of a study of CD8+ T cells in alopecia areata. This CDR3 contains 16 residues. The germline gives CDR1 MGHRA, CDR2 YSYEKL. J gave up 4 bases and V 4 bases, and 7 bases lay outside the gene matches. Treatment given: oral pan-JAK inhibitor, 5-10 mg twice daily. Both CD4+ and CD8+ T cells were separated by sorting PBMCs. A word on this clone: The antigen remains undetermined.

Findings of the study overall: Higher clonality and more expanded CD8+ clones appeared in lesional than normal scalp. Scalp clonality decreased significantly with tofacitinib, and so did expanded CD8+ clones among the top 100. Normal skin contains resident alphabeta T cells, and these are also sequenced in scalp samples.

Once RNA had been extracted, it was reverse transcribed into cDNA to act as the sequencing template. The repertoire was sequenced with immunoSEQ multiplex PCR; TCRdb's copy has only in-frame clones and lacks some. Of hundreds of thousands of clones listed, 60% are singletons. The starting material was CD4+ T cells sorted from blood, obtained at approximately week 51, from a patient treated with tofacitinib. This clonotype was sampled from a human donor with alopecia areata. The chain uses TRBV4-1 and TRBJ2-5, with TRBD2 matching 12 bases. The DNA for the CDR3 is TGCGCCAGCAGCCTCAAACTAGCGGGGGGTGCAGAGACCCAGTACTTC. Translating it yields CASSLKLAGGAETQYF.